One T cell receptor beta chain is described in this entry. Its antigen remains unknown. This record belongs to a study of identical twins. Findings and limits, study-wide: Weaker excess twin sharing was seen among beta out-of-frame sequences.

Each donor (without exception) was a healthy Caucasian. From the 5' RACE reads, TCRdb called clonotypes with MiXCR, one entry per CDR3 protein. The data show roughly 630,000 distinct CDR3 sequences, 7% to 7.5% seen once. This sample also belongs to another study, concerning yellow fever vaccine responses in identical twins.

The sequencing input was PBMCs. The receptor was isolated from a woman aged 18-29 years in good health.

The CDR3 nucleotides are TGCAGTGCTAGAGAAGAAGGGGGGGCCGGTCAGCCCCAGCATTTT. As protein: CSAREEGGAGQPQHF. The J gene is TRBJ1-5, the V gene TRBV20-1, with a tentative D call TRBD1 (6 bases). V shed 0 bases and J shed 6 bases, with 15 bases lying between them. The CDR3 totals 15 residues. Germline V CDR1 and CDR2: DFQATT, SNEGSKA (reference sequence).